The 27 T cell receptor beta chains given below trace back to one sample, sequenced in a study of blood T cell repertoires in COVID-19. Produced via immunoSEQ multiplex PCR; TCRdb's table is partial and in-frame only. The sample records under 100,000 clones, about four fifths being singletons. The sample consisted of peripheral blood. All receptors derive from a woman in her 70s with acute or convalescent COVID-19.

V and J are TRBV4-1 and TRBJ1-6; 8 bases line up with TRBD1. Germline V gives CDR1 MGHRA, CDR2 YSYEKL. CDR3 length: 17 residues. The V gene end was trimmed by 4 bases and the J gene end by 2 bases; junction bases not matched to a gene: 7. The CDR3 region is CASSPNRGGTYNSPLHF. Here the CDR3 DNA reads TGCGCCAGCAGCCCAAACAGGGGGGGGACCTATAATTCACCCCTCCACTTT.

The chain joins TRBV2 to TRBJ1-5; D might be TRBD1 (5 bases). Germline V gene data show CDR1 as SNHLY and CDR2 as FYNNEI. V was cut by 10 bases and J by 1 base, with 11 bases left in between. CDR3 length: 13 residues. As DNA, the CDR3 is TGTGCCACCCAGAGACAGAGCAATCAGCCCCAGCATTTT. Its translation: CATQRQSNQPQHF.

V is TRBV6-4 and J is TRBJ1-5; D unclear. V was cut by 8 bases and J by 2 bases, with 13 bases left in between. The CDR3 contains 14 residues. Per germline, CDR1 MRHNA and CDR2 SNTAGT. In nucleotides, the CDR3 is TGTGCCAGCCCCGGGAGGGAAGGCAATCAGCCCCAGCATTTT. As protein: CASPGREGNQPQHF.

This chain joins TRBV19 and TRBJ1-5; no reliable D call. This CDR3 comprises 13 residues. Germline V gene data show CDR1 as LNHDA and CDR2 as SQIVND (reference sequence). V lost 7 bases, J lost 0 bases, and 7 bases lay in between. Here the CDR3 reads CASKASSNQPQHF. DNA of the CDR3: TGTGCCAGTAAAGCTTCTAGCAATCAGCCCCAGCATTTT.

This chain uses TRBV12-1 with TRBJ1-5; TRBD1 is the table's D call, not checked against the DNA. TRBV12-1 is shown as a pseudogene. This CDR3 is built from 20 residues. The CDR3 loop is CASSPPQGSGLGYSNQPQHF. The CDR3 DNA reads TGTGCCAGCAGCCCGCCACAGGGTTCGGGATTGGGGTATAGCAATCAGCCCCAGCATTTT.

V usage is TRBV2 and J usage is TRBJ1-4; D call uncertain. V shed 3 bases and J shed 7 bases, with 15 bases lying between them. Germline CDR1 is SNHLY and CDR2 is FYNNEI. This CDR3 region has 15 residues. The CDR3 nucleotides are TGTGCCAGCAGTGACGCTGAATTAGACTCTGAAAAACTGTTTTTT. Protein product: CASSDAELDSEKLFF.

The V call is TRBV7-8, the J call TRBJ1-5; unclear D gene. Germline lookup yields CDR1 SGHVS and CDR2 FQNEAQ. This CDR3 is 16 amino acids long. The V gene lost 1 base and the J gene lost 7 bases, with 17 bases spanning the gap. The CDR3 spells CASSLEHFLSGQPQHF. In nucleotides, the CDR3 is TGTGCCAGCAGCTTAGAACACTTTCTATCAGGCCAGCCCCAGCATTTT.

The rearrangement links TRBV21-1 to TRBJ2-1; TRBD1 reflects the table's D call only, with no check against the DNA. TRBV21-1 is described as a pseudogene. The CDR3 sequence is 19 residues long. The CDR3 sequence: CASNNVPAGGIKTYNEQFF. The DNA of the CDR3 is TGTGCCAGCAACAACGTCCCAGCAGGGGGAATAAAGACCTACAATGAGCAGTTCTTC.

The rearrangement links TRBV11-2 to TRBJ2-2, with TRBD1 as a possible D gene (5 bases). CDR1 and CDR2 from the germline V gene are SGHAT and FQNNGV. The CDR3 covers 15 residues. The ends were cut back, 4 bases at V and 1 base at J, with 10 bases in the middle. This CDR3 reads CASSWLQGNTGELFF. The CDR3 nucleotides read TGTGCCAGCAGCTGGCTCCAGGGGAACACCGGGGAGCTGTTTTTT.

This clone has just a few counts. The gene calls are TRBV4-1 and TRBJ1-2; D gene unclear. The germline V and J ends were trimmed by 3 bases and 5 bases, with 13 bases remaining between them. This CDR3 spans 14 amino acids. Germline V lookup: CDR1 MGHRA, CDR2 YSYEKL. CDR3 amino acids: CASSQGDGVYGYTF. Written as DNA, the CDR3 is TGCGCCAGCAGCCAGGGTGACGGGGTATATGGCTACACCTTC.

This CDR3 is CAWSIDRGYGYTF. DNA of the CDR3: TGTGCCTGGAGTATTGACAGGGGCTATGGCTACACCTTC. The chain links TRBV30 to TRBJ1-2, with 8 bases lining up with TRBD1. The germline V gene encodes CDR1 GTSNPN and CDR2 SVGIG (reference sequence). The CDR3 totals 13 residues. V lost 2 bases, J lost 4 bases, and 3 bases stayed unmatched.

The sample holds one count of this clone. This sequence joins TRBV27 and TRBJ2-7, with TRBD2 matching 9 bases. The J segment lost 4 bases and the V segment lost 5 bases, leaving 15 bases of the junction unmatched. This CDR3 comprises 17 residues. The germline V gene has CDR1 MNHEY and CDR2 SMNVEV (reference sequence). The CDR3 nucleotides are TGTGCCAGCAGTCCCACCCTCTCGGGCGGGGGGGCTTACGAGCAGTACTTC. Amino acids: CASSPTLSGGGAYEQYF.

This chain joins TRBV12-5 and TRBJ1-5; D remains unclear. CDR3 length: 12 amino acids. Germline values: CDR1 LGHNT, CDR2 FRNRAP. Between the trimmed V and J ends, which lost 6 bases and 3 bases, there was a span of 6 bases. The CDR3 sequence is CASGRDNQPQHF. CDR3 coding DNA: TGTGCTAGTGGCCGGGACAATCAGCCCCAGCATTTT.

This clone was recorded once. V gene TRBV5-1 combines with J gene TRBJ2-1; 7 positions match TRBD1. The junction had 9 bases not matched to a gene; V was cut back by 1 base and J by 8 bases. This CDR3 is built from 15 residues. Germline CDR1 SGHRS, CDR2 YFSETQ. CDR3 in DNA: TGCGCCAGCAGCTTGACAGGGGCGCCTGAGGATGAGCAGTTCTTC. This codes for CASSLTGAPEDEQFF.

The gene calls are TRBV5-1 and TRBJ1-4, with D possibly matching TRBD1 (6 bases). Germline CDR1 SGHRS, CDR2 YFSETQ. Trimming stripped 3 bases from V and 5 bases from J, with 11 bases between. CDR3 size: 14 residues. CDR3 residues: CASSWTEGNEKLFF. DNA for the CDR3: TGCGCCAGCAGCTGGACAGAGGGAAATGAAAAACTGTTTTTT.

This CDR3 reads CASSLNPFSGGQRTDTQYF. The CDR3, as DNA: TGTGCCAGCAGCTTAAATCCGTTTAGCGGGGGTCAACGCACAGATACGCAGTATTTT. This chain links TRBV7-3 with TRBJ2-3; 9 bases map to TRBD2. From germline, CDR1 is SGHTA and CDR2 FQGTGA. The CDR3 is made up of 19 amino acids. V was pared by 1 base and J by 1 base, with 12 bases of the junction left unmatched.

The rearrangement uses TRBV29-1 and TRBJ1-5, with TRBD1 matching over 7 bases. The germline CDR1 and CDR2 sequences are SQVTM and ANQGSEA. Trimming took 6 bases from V and 6 from J; bases not matched to a gene: 11. This CDR3 region has 14 residues. The CDR3 loop is CSVSIQGVGQPQHF. The CDR3 region has the DNA TGCAGCGTCTCAATCCAGGGGGTTGGTCAGCCCCAGCATTTT.

The chain carries TRBV5-1 and TRBJ1-2, with 9 bases matching TRBD1. The CDR3 is 16 residues long. V shed 2 bases and J 7 bases; nucleotides not matched to a gene: 12. Germline assignment: CDR1 SGHRS and CDR2 YFSETQ. The DNA for the CDR3 is TGCGCCAGCAGCTTCCGCCCCGAGGACAGGGGAAGTGGCTACACCTTC. As protein: CASSFRPEDRGSGYTF. The whole variable domain, remainder taken from reference TRBV5-1 and TRBJ1-2, is KAGVTQTPRYLIKTRGQQVTLSCSPISGHRSVSWYQQTPGQGLQFLFEYFSETQRNKGNFPGRFSGRQFSNSRSEMNVSTLELGDSALYLCASSFRPEDRGSGYTFGSGTRLTVV.

This clone has a single count. This rearrangement joins TRBV6-5 to TRBJ2-5; 13 bases align to TRBD2. Germline-derived CDR1 and CDR2 are MNHEY and SVGAGI. This CDR3 is built from 15 residues. The trim removed 6 bases at V and 4 bases at J, leaving 5 bases unmatched. Written as DNA, the CDR3 is TGTGCCAGCAGCCGGACTAGCGGGGGTGTAGAGACCCAGTACTTC. This translates into CASSRTSGGVETQYF.

The chain uses TRBV14 and TRBJ1-3; no reliable D call. This CDR3 comprises 13 residues. V was cut by 5 bases and J by 0 bases, with 5 bases left in between. CDR1 is SGHDN and CDR2 is FVKESK in the germline V gene. The CDR3 sequence is CASSKLSGNTIYF. CDR3 DNA sequence: TGTGCCAGCAGCAAACTCTCTGGAAACACCATATATTTT.

The CDR3 loop reads CASSGQGNNSPLHF. The CDR3, as DNA: TGTGCCAGCAGCGGACAGGGGAATAATTCACCCCTCCACTTT. The J gene is TRBJ1-6, the V gene TRBV11-3, with 9 bases matching TRBD1. The CDR3 has 14 amino acids. CDR1 is SGHNT and CDR2 is YENEEA in the germline V gene. Trimming took 5 bases from V and 5 from J; bases not matched to a gene: 1.

The V call is TRBV2, the J call TRBJ2-3; the D is unclear. CDR1 and CDR2 from the germline V gene are SNHLY and FYNNEI. Trimming removed 5 bases from V and 4 bases from J, with 10 bases in between. This CDR3 contains 13 residues. In DNA, the CDR3 is TGTGCCAGCAGTCCCGACACTTCAGATACGCAGTATTTT. Its protein product is CASSPDTSDTQYF.

V gene TRBV5-1 combines with J gene TRBJ1-1; D not certain. Between the trimmed V and J ends, which lost 3 bases and 7 bases, there was a span of 16 bases. CDR1 and CDR2 from the germline V gene are SGHRS and YFSETQ. This CDR3 contains 14 residues. The CDR3 DNA reads TGCGCCAGCAGCTCGGGAGGTTCGGAGGGTGAAGCTTTCTTT. Its protein product is CASSSGGSEGEAFF.

This chain links TRBV27 with TRBJ1-2, with 8 bases lining up with TRBD1. V shed 6 bases and J 4 bases; nucleotides not matched to a gene: 4. This CDR3 has 13 residues. Germline loops: CDR1 MNHEY, CDR2 SMNVEV (reference sequence). CDR3 sequence reads: CASRFDRGYGYTF. DNA for the CDR3: TGTGCCAGCAGATTCGACAGGGGCTATGGCTACACCTTC.

V usage is TRBV3-1 (or the pseudogene TRBV3-2) and J usage is TRBJ1-1; TRBD1 might be the D (5 bases). The CDR3 spans 13 residues. Trimming removed 5 bases from V and 6 bases from J, with 13 bases in between. The V gene's germline CDR1 is LGHDT and CDR2 YNNKEL (reference sequence). CDR3 DNA sequence: TGTGCCAGCAGCAAGGGGCAGCCGTCTGAAGCTTTCTTT. It translates to CASSKGQPSEAFF.

The J gene is TRBJ2-7, the V gene TRBV30; a possible D gene is TRBD1 (6 bases). The CDR3 has 13 residues. Germline V gene data show CDR1 as GTSNPN and CDR2 as SVGIG (reference sequence). Trimming removed 3 bases at V and 6 bases at J, with 15 bases between. This chain's CDR3 is CAWSESGTTEQYF. The DNA for the CDR3 is TGTGCCTGGAGCGAATCCGGGACAACCGAGCAGTACTTC.

The V gene is TRBV7-2, the J gene TRBJ2-7; 8 bases are shared with TRBD1. The CDR3 is 14 residues long. From germline, CDR1 is SGHTA and CDR2 FQGNSA. J lost 6 bases, V lost 5 bases, and 9 bases had no gene match. The CDR3 DNA follows: TGTGCCAGCAGCCCCCGGGACAGGTTCGCCGAGCAGTACTTC. Translated, it gives CASSPRDRFAEQYF.